This T cell receptor beta chain was sequenced during a study of neurological immune-mediated disorders. Regarding the study as a whole: The multiple sclerosis repertoire cluster showed no association with any clinical or MRI feature. The authors stated that larger cohorts are needed. The greatest TCR clonal expansion occurred in HTLV-1-associated myelopathy and the least in multiple sclerosis, which fell below healthy controls.

This clonotype was seen at least ten times. Its antigen is currently unknown. The cDNA was generated through 5'RACE incorporating 10-nucleotide random UMIs. TCRdb ran MiXCR on the 5' RACE reads and lists one entry per CDR3 protein. The data contain about 87,000 distinct CDR3 sequences, under 4.5% of them seen just once; the ten biggest clones take up 2.5% to 3%. Source material was 2 million unsorted PBMCs, stored at -80 °C in RNAlater. The CDR3 runs 14 residues. Germline assignment: CDR1 SGHRS and CDR2 YFSETQ. V was cut by 0 bases and J by 7 bases, with 11 bases left in between. The V gene is TRBV5-1, the J gene TRBJ2-1, with D possibly being TRBD1 (5 bases). The sequencing sample was made of PBMCs. The TCR was taken from a woman between 45 and 65 years old with multiple sclerosis. CDR3 loop: CASSLGGRANEQFF. The CDR3 DNA follows: TGCGCCAGCAGCTTGGGGGGCAGGGCAAATGAGCAGTTCTTC. Full variable domain (outside the CDR3, taken from reference TRBV5-1 and TRBJ2-1): KAGVTQTPRYLIKTRGQQVTLSCSPISGHRSVSWYQQTPGQGLQFLFEYFSETQRNKGNFPGRFSGRQFSNSRSEMNVSTLELGDSALYLCASSLGGRANEQFFGPGTRLTVL.